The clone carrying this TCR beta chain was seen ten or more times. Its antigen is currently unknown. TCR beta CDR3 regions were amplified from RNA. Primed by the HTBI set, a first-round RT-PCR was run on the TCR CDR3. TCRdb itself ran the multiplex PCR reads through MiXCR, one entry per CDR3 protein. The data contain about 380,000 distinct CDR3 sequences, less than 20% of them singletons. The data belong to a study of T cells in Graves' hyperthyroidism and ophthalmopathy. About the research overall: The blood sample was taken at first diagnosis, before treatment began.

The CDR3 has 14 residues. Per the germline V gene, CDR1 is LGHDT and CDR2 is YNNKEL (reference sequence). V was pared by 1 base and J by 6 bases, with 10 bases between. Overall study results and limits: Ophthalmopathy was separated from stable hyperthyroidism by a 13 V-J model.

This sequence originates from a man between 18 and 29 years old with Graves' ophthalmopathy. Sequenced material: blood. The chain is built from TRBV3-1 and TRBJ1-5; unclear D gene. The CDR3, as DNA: TGTGCCAGCAGCCAAGCCGGGTCCACTCAGCCCCAGCATTTT. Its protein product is CASSQAGSTQPQHF.